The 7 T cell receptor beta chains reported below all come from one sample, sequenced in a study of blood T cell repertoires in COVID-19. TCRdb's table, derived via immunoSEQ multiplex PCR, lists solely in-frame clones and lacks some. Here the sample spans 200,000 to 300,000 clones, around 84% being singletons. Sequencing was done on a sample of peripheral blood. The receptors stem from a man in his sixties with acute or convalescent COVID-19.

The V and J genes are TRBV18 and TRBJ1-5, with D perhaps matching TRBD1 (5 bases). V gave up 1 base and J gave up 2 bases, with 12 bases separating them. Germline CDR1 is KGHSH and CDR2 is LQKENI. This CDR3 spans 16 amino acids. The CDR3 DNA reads TGTGCCAGCTCACCACAGGGCGGGGCTGGCAATCAGCCCCAGCATTTT. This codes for CASSPQGGAGNQPQHF.

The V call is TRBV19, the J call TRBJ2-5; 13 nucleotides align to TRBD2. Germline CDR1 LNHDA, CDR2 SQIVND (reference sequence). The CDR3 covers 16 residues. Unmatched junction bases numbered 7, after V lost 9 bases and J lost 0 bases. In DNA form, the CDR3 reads TGTGCCAGCCGACTAGCGGGGGGATCGTACCAAGAGACCCAGTACTTC. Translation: CASRLAGGSYQETQYF.

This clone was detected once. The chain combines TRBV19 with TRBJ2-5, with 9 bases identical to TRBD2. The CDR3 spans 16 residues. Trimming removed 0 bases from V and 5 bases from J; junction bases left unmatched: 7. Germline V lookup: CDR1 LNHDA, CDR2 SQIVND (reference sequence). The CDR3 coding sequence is TGTGCCAGTAGTATAGATTTAGGGACTAGCTTGGAGACCCAGTACTTC. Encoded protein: CASSIDLGTSLETQYF. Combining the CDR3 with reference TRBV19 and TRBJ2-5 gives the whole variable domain DGGITQSPKYLFRKEGQNVTLSCEQNLNHDAMYWYRQDPGQGLRLIYYSQIVNDFQKGDIAEGYSVSREKKESFPLTVTSAQKNPTAFYLCASSIDLGTSLETQYFGPGTRLLVL.

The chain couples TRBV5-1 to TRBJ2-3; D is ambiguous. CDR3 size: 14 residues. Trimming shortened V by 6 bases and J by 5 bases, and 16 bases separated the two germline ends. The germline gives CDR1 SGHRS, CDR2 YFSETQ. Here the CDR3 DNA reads TGCGCCAGCAAGTTGTCTCTCGGTGGAGATACGCAGTATTTT. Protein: CASKLSLGGDTQYF.

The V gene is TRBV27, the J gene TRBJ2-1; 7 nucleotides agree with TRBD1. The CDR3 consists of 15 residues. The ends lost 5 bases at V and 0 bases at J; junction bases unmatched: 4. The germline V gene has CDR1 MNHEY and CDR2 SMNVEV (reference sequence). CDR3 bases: TGTGCCAGCAGTCTAAGGGACAGCTCCTACAATGAGCAGTTCTTC. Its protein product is CASSLRDSSYNEQFF.

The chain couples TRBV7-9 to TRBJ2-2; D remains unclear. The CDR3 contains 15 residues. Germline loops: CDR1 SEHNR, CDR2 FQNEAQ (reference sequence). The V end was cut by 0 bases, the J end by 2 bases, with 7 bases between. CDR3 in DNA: TGTGCCAGCAGCTTAGCACAGAGCAACACCGGGGAGCTGTTTTTT. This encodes CASSLAQSNTGELFF.

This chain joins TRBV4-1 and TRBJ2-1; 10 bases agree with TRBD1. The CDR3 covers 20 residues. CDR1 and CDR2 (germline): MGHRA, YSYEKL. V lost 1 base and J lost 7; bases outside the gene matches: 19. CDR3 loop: CASSQAGGGQGGTLRNEQFF. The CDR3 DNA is TGCGCCAGCAGCCAAGCAGGGGGTGGACAGGGGGGTACCTTGAGGAATGAGCAGTTCTTC.